This T cell receptor beta chain was sequenced for a study of blood T cell repertoires in COVID-19. This CDR3 region has 16 residues. V was pared by 3 bases and J by 3 bases, with 11 bases of the junction left unmatched. CDR1 SGHNT and CDR2 YYREEE come from the germline V gene (reference sequence). In Seattle, patients joined the study during active infection and were tracked longitudinally. Measured with immunoSEQ multiplex PCR; TCRdb has only the in-frame clones, and not every one. The sample shows roughly 230,000 clones, roughly 89% of them seen only once. The clonotype was recovered from a woman aged 55-70 years with COVID-19, enrolled during active disease. The sample was peripheral blood. V and J are TRBV5-4 and TRBJ1-2, with 7 positions matching TRBD1. The CDR3 region has the DNA TGTGCCAGCAGCTCGGGGCACAGGGGAGATTACTATGGCTACACCTTC. This codes for CASSSGHRGDYYGYTF.